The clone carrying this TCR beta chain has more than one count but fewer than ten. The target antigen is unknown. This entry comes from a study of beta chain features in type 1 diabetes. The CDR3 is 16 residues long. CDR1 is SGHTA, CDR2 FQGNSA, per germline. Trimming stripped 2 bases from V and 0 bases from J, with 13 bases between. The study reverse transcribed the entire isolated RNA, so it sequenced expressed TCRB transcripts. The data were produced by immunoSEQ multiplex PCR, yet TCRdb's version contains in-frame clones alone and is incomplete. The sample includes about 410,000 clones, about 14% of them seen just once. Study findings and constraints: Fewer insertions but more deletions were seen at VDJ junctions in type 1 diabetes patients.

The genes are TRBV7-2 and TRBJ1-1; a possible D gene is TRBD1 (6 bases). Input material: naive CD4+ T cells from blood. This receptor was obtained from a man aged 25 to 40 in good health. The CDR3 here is CASSLNGGGVNTEAFF. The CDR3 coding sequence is TGTGCCAGCAGCTTAAATGGGGGCGGAGTGAACACTGAAGCTTTCTTT.